This T cell receptor (beta chain) was obtained from a study of blood T cells in healthy people across ages. Those donating, healthy Caucasian individuals from Russia, were aged 6 to 90. CDR3 length equals 14 residues. Germline loops: CDR1 MNHEY, CDR2 SVGEGT. V lost 7 bases, J lost 3 bases, and 15 bases lay in between. A sample-barcoded 5' primer and a J-beta primer mix were used in a second PCR of roughly 6 to 11 cycles. Every sample gave at least 3 million paired-end reads containing CDR3. MiXCR, applied by TCRdb to the 5' RACE reads, yields one record per CDR3 protein. The sample records approximately 580,000 distinct CDR3 sequences, 20% to 30% being singletons. These same records also appear under a second study, on T cells of mothers and their children. That study reports: Thymic selection, a shaping force on TCR recombination output, acts similarly in related and unrelated pairs.

The sequence was obtained from a boy between 10 and 17 years old in good health. The sequencing input was blood. The chain employs TRBV6-2 or TRBV6-3 and TRBJ1-1; D might be TRBD1 (5 bases). CDR3 in DNA: TGTGCCAGCACGGGGGATCTCGGGGACACTGAAGCTTTCTTT. This gives the protein CASTGDLGDTEAFF.